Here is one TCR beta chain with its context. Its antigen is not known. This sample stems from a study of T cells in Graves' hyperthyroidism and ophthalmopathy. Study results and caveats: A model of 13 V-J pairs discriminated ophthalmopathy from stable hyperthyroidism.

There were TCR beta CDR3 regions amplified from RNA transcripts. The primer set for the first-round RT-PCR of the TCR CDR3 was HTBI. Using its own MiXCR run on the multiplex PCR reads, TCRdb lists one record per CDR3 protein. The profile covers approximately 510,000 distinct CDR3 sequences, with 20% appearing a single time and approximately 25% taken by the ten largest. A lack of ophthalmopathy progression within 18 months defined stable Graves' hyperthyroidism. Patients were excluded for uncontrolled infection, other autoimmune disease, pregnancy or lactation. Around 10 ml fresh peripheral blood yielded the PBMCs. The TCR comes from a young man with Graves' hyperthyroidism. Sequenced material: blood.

The CDR3 DNA reads TGTGCCAGTAGTCCGGGCGGTGCCGGAGCTAACTATGGCTACACCTTC. This translates into CASSPGGAGANYGYTF. The rearrangement links TRBV19 to TRBJ1-2; D unresolved. The CDR3 extends over 16 amino acids. V was trimmed by 5 bases and J by 0 bases, leaving 16 bases between them. Germline CDR1 and CDR2: LNHDA and SQIVND (reference sequence).